This T cell receptor (beta chain) was retrieved from a study of human T cells and chemical hapten exposure. Study-wide background: Small differences in pooled library volume mainly drove the variation in TCR yields per sample.

Broader study findings: There was a positive correlation between PT1 expanded TCR counts and patch test score.

Treatment of the sample: therapeutic diphenylcyclopropenone sensitization with weekly scalp DPC. Sample donors consisted of patients with alopecia, aged 18 to 70 years, who were suitable for DPC. This CDR3 region has 13 residues. Germline assignment: CDR1 DFQATT and CDR2 SNEGSKA (reference sequence). Trimming took off 6 bases at V and 4 bases at J, with 15 bases between the two ends. The library tagged each cDNA molecule with unique molecular identifiers. TCRdb re-called the reads through MiXCR, storing one row per CDR3 protein. The table includes 1,000 or so distinct CDR3 sequences, 53% detected once. This clonotype was picked up a small number of times. Its antigen is unidentified.

The V call is TRBV20-1, the J call TRBJ1-2; D is unresolved. The receptor was isolated from an adult with alopecia areata. Some clones in this sample may be carry-over from other donors' samples. This table probably holds off-target reads from a library built for another chain. Sample: whole blood, taken before DPC sensitization or 2, 6, or about 24 weeks after (not recorded which). The CDR3 coding sequence is TGCAGTGCGCCTGTTTCGGGCGGCTATGGCTACACCTTC. This codes for CSAPVSGGYGYTF.